The 30 T cell receptor beta chains below were found in one sample sequenced in a study of T cell responses to AZD1222 COVID-19 vaccine (dated by TCRdb to about 2021). What the time point label conveys for this sample: about 28 days (+/-7) after the second vaccine dose. According to the study, the label for this sample's treatment or condition signals: meningococcal conjugate vaccine given as trial control. The library relied on the immunoSEQ multiplex PCR assay. Drawn from immuneACCESS, this table holds only the in-frame rearrangements with V and J called that TCRdb kept. Clones are partly lost; checked studies trace under half to an unresolved V gene and leave the rest unexplained. The sample table lists more than 100,000 clones, roughly 85% of them with a count of one. The ten most abundant clones make up more than 7.5% of the sample. The input for sequencing was peripheral blood, taken 28 days after the second dose of the MenACWY control vaccine. These TCRs come from an adult who received the MenACWY meningococcal vaccine as a control.

The chain uses TRBV7-2 and TRBJ1-3; D ambiguous. The germline V gene encodes CDR1 SGHTA and CDR2 FQGNSA. With 1 base removed from V and 2 bases from J, the gap between germline ends came to 9 bases. CDR3 length: 15 residues. The CDR3 DNA is TGTGCCAGCAGCTTAGAGACGTCCACTGGAAACACCATATATTTT. It is translated as CASSLETSTGNTIYF.

The CDR3 DNA is TGTGCCAGCTCACCCCTCGGGGGCTCTGAAGCTTTCTTT. Protein sequence: CASSPLGGSEAFF. The V gene is TRBV18, the J gene TRBJ1-1; the D gene is possibly TRBD1 (6 bases). Per the germline V gene, CDR1 is KGHSH and CDR2 is LQKENI. The CDR3 totals 13 residues. V gave up 3 bases and J gave up 6 bases, with 11 bases separating them.

V and J are TRBV28 and TRBJ1-6; TRBD1 might be the D (5 bases). Per the germline V gene, CDR1 is MDHEN and CDR2 is SYDVKM. This CDR3 region has 15 residues. V gave up 3 bases and J gave up 5 bases, with 11 bases separating them. CDR3 residues: CASSFRVFDNSPLHF. Written as DNA, the CDR3 is TGTGCCAGCAGTTTCAGGGTCTTTGATAATTCACCCCTCCACTTT. Together with reference TRBV28 and TRBJ1-6, the CDR3 gives the full variable domain: DVKVTQSSRYLVKRTGEKVFLECVQDMDHENMFWYRQDPGLGLRLIYFSYDVKMKEKGDIPEGYSVSREKKERFSLILESASTNQTSMYLCASSFRVFDNSPLHFGNGTRLTVT.

The chain is built from TRBV24-1 and TRBJ2-2; TRBD2 matches 7 bases. CDR3 length equals 15 residues. Trimming removed 6 bases from V and 7 bases from J; junction bases left unmatched: 10. Germline assignment: CDR1 KGHDR and CDR2 SFDVKD. This CDR3 is CATSPEGGSDGELFF. The CDR3 bases are TGTGCCACCAGTCCCGAGGGCGGGAGTGACGGGGAGCTGTTTTTT.

Concerning this clone itself: A junction boundary mismatches the germline segment, possibly from a read error. The chain uses TRBV7-9 and TRBJ2-7, with 7 bases identical to TRBD1. This CDR3 is built from 10 residues. Germline lookup yields CDR1 SEHNR and CDR2 FQNEAQ (reference sequence). The CDR3 DNA is TGTGCCAGCAGCCCCGGGACAGCGAACTTC. The encoded protein is CASSPGTANF.

This chain joins TRBV21-1 and TRBJ2-7. TRBV21-1 is a known pseudogene. The CDR3 runs 16 residues. The CDR3 region has the DNA TGTGCCAGAAAGCAAAGTCAAGGGTCCTTCTCCTACGAGCAGTACTTC. Encoded protein: CARKQSQGSFSYEQYF.

The rearrangement joins TRBV3-1 (or the pseudogene TRBV3-2) to TRBJ1-2; 9 nucleotides agree with TRBD1. This CDR3 is built from 12 residues. Trimming cost V 4 bases and J 8 bases; bases outside gene matches: 2. Germline V gene lookup returns CDR1 LGHDT and CDR2 YNNKEL (reference sequence). The CDR3, as DNA: TGTGCCAGCAGCCCTGGGACAGGGGGCTACACCTTC. This sequence encodes CASSPGTGGYTF.

The V and J genes are TRBV19 and TRBJ1-2; D remains unclear. This CDR3 region has 12 residues. The germline V and J ends were trimmed by 5 bases and 2 bases, with 6 bases remaining between them. Germline assignment: CDR1 LNHDA and CDR2 SQIVND (reference sequence). The CDR3: CASSPGNYGYTF. In DNA, the CDR3 is TGTGCCAGTAGTCCCGGGAACTATGGCTACACCTTC.

This sequence joins TRBV11-3 and TRBJ2-1; D remains unclear. V gave up 5 bases and J gave up 5 bases, with 7 bases separating them. CDR3 length: 12 amino acids. Germline-derived CDR1 and CDR2 are SGHNT and YENEEA. CDR3 DNA: TGTGCCAGCAGCCCCAGAGACAATGAGCAGTTCTTC. Its protein product is CASSPRDNEQFF.

The chain is built from TRBV6-2 or TRBV6-3 and TRBJ2-6; D may be TRBD1 (6 bases). Trimming pared 4 bases from V and 2 bases from J, leaving 9 bases between. The CDR3 is 15 residues long. Germline CDR1 and CDR2: MNHEY and SVGEGT. This chain's CDR3 is CASSLQGAGANVLTF. The CDR3 DNA sequence: TGTGCCAGCAGTTTACAGGGTGCTGGGGCCAACGTCCTGACTTTC.

This clone was seen just once. J is TRBJ2-7 and V is TRBV19; TRBD1 agrees at 10 bases. Germline V CDR1 and CDR2: LNHDA, SQIVND (reference sequence). This CDR3 is built from 16 residues. V gave up 5 bases and J gave up 1 base; unmatched junction bases: 8. The DNA of the CDR3 is TGTGCCAGTAGTCCTTCCGGGACAGGGGTATCCTACGAGCAGTACGTC. Protein product: CASSPSGTGVSYEQYV.

V and J are TRBV15 and TRBJ1-3, with D perhaps TRBD1 (5 bases). Between the trimmed V and J ends, which lost 3 bases and 1 base, there was a span of 16 bases. Germline V gene data show CDR1 as LNHNV and CDR2 as YYDKDF (reference sequence). The CDR3 extends over 17 amino acids. The CDR3 region is CATSRAGTPRSGNTIYF. CDR3 DNA sequence: TGTGCCACCAGCAGGGCCGGGACTCCGAGGTCTGGAAACACCATATATTTT. Drawing the rest from reference TRBV15 and TRBJ1-3, the complete variable domain is DAMVIQNPRYQVTQFGKPVTLSCSQTLNHNVMYWYQQKSSQAPKLLFHYYDKDFNNEADTPDNFQSRRPNTSFCFLDIRSPGLGDTAMYLCATSRAGTPRSGNTIYFGEGSWLTVV.

V gene TRBV9 combines with J gene TRBJ1-2; D unclear. CDR3 length equals 14 residues. Germline loops: CDR1 SGDLS, CDR2 YYNGEE. V lost 6 bases and J 4 bases, leaving 16 bases between the germline ends. The CDR3 reads CASNTVNPPYGYTF. The CDR3 DNA reads TGTGCCAGCAACACCGTAAACCCACCCTATGGCTACACCTTC.

This clone came up many times. The CDR3 sequence: CASSQEVRAEAFF. CDR3 nucleotide sequence: TGCGCCAGCAGCCAAGAAGTTCGGGCTGAAGCTTTCTTT. The J gene is TRBJ1-1, the V gene TRBV4-1; no firm D call. CDR1 is MGHRA, CDR2 YSYEKL, per germline. The V and J ends lost 0 bases and 6 bases respectively, with 8 bases between them. This CDR3 region has 13 residues.

Here the CDR3 DNA reads TGTGCCAGCAGTTTCAGAGGGGTCGGAGGCCAGCCCCAGCATTTT. Amino acid sequence: CASSFRGVGGQPQHF. This chain connects TRBV28 to TRBJ1-5, with D perhaps TRBD1 (5 bases). Trimming took 3 bases from V and 7 from J, leaving 16 bases between them. Germline CDR1 and CDR2: MDHEN and SYDVKM. The CDR3 contains 15 residues.

The rearrangement uses TRBV29-1 and TRBJ2-3, with no clear D. The CDR3 runs 14 residues. With 3 bases removed from V and 3 bases from J, the gap between germline ends came to 13 bases. Per the germline V gene, CDR1 is SQVTM and CDR2 is ANQGSEA. CDR3 DNA: TGCAGCGTTGAGACGGAACCGGTTACAGATACGCAGTATTTT. Translating it yields CSVETEPVTDTQYF.

In its sample, this clone was seen once. The gene calls are TRBV5-6 and TRBJ1-1; D possibly corresponds to TRBD1 (6 bases). The CDR3 consists of 13 residues. Germline V CDR1 and CDR2: SGHDT, YYEEEE. V lost 0 bases to trimming and J lost 8 bases, with 11 bases between them. The CDR3 nucleotides read TGTGCCAGCAGCTTGGTTGGGGGCCTGGAAGCTTTCTTT. Protein product: CASSLVGGLEAFF.

V and J are TRBV28 and TRBJ1-3; D call uncertain. This CDR3 comprises 12 residues. Trimming left V 6 bases short and J 8 bases short, with 11 bases between. Germline CDR1 MDHEN, CDR2 SYDVKM. This CDR3 reads CASSPVEDTIYF. The CDR3 coding sequence is TGTGCCAGCAGCCCTGTAGAGGACACCATATATTTT.

This chain uses TRBV30 with TRBJ1-3, with no clear D. Trimming stripped 1 base from V and 4 bases from J, with 11 bases between. The CDR3 is 14 amino acids. Germline V gives CDR1 GTSNPN, CDR2 SVGIG (reference sequence). The CDR3 loop is CAWSALIGGNTIYF. In DNA form, the CDR3 reads TGTGCCTGGAGTGCTCTTATAGGGGGAAACACCATATATTTT.

The CDR3 loop is CASSLPFGMSEQFF. The CDR3 DNA sequence: TGTGCCAGCAGCTTACCCTTTGGGATGAGTGAGCAGTTCTTC. This sequence joins TRBV11-3 and TRBJ2-1; D gene uncertain. Germline-derived CDR1 and CDR2 are SGHNT and YENEEA. The CDR3 contains 14 residues. V gave up 2 bases and J gave up 9 bases, with 14 bases separating them.

The chain uses TRBV18 and TRBJ2-3, with TRBD2 matching 8 bases. Germline lookup yields CDR1 KGHSH and CDR2 LQKENI. V lost 3 bases to trimming and J lost 4 bases; unmatched junction nucleotides: 3. This CDR3 is built from 14 residues. This chain's CDR3 is CASSPTAGADTQYF. CDR3 nucleotide sequence: TGTGCCAGCTCACCCACAGCGGGAGCAGATACGCAGTATTTT.

The chain links TRBV2 to TRBJ1-1; D is possibly TRBD1 (6 bases). This CDR3 region has 13 residues. Per the germline V gene, CDR1 is SNHLY and CDR2 is FYNNEI. V lost 6 bases, J lost 4 bases, and 12 bases lay in between. The chain's CDR3 is CASRPRGGTEAFF. DNA for the CDR3: TGTGCCAGCAGGCCAAGAGGGGGCACTGAAGCTTTCTTT. The full variable domain, in which reference TRBV2 and TRBJ1-1 provide the parts outside the CDR3, is EPEVTQTPSHQVTQMGQEVILRCVPISNHLYFYWYRQILGQKVEFLVSFYNNEISEKSEIFDDQFSVERPDGSNFTLKIRSTKLEDSAMYFCASRPRGGTEAFFGQGTRLTVV.

This chain uses TRBV7-9 with TRBJ1-2, with a weak D call TRBD1 (5 bases). The CDR3 has 12 residues. Germline assignment: CDR1 SEHNR and CDR2 FQNEAQ (reference sequence). The germline V and J ends were trimmed by 1 base and 10 bases, with 10 bases remaining between them. CDR3 coding DNA: TGTGCCAGCAGCTTAGGGGGGTGGAACTACACCTTC. Residues: CASSLGGWNYTF.

V usage is TRBV30 and J usage is TRBJ1-3; D not certain. Germline CDR1 reads GTSNPN; CDR2 reads SVGIG (reference sequence). The CDR3 totals 13 residues. V dropped 0 bases and J dropped 4 bases, with 7 bases sitting between them. Here the CDR3 DNA reads TGTGCCTGGAGTGTACTTCGGGGAAACACCATATATTTT. This codes for CAWSVLRGNTIYF.

The chain combines TRBV9 with TRBJ1-2, with D tentatively TRBD1 (6 bases). There are 14 residues in the CDR3. V dropped 0 bases and J dropped 7 bases, with 13 bases sitting between them. The germline gives CDR1 SGDLS, CDR2 YYNGEE. The DNA of the CDR3 is TGTGCCAGCAGCGTAGATCAGGGGTCGCGTGGCTACACCTTC. It encodes CASSVDQGSRGYTF.

The chain recombines TRBV6-5 with TRBJ1-2; a possible D gene is TRBD1 (5 bases). CDR3 length equals 15 residues. Per the germline V gene, CDR1 is MNHEY and CDR2 is SVGAGI. V lost 6 bases to trimming and J lost 4 bases, with 18 bases between them. The CDR3 protein is CASRLTGDSTYGYTF. The CDR3 DNA sequence: TGTGCCAGCAGACTAACAGGTGACTCGACCTATGGCTACACCTTC.

The count of this clone is one. The chain carries TRBV5-1 and TRBJ1-2; D may be TRBD1 (5 bases). Germline V gene data show CDR1 as SGHRS and CDR2 as YFSETQ. The V end was cut by 3 bases, the J end by 6 bases, with 15 bases between. CDR3 length: 14 residues. The CDR3 here is CASSSGLLGDGYTF. In nucleotides, the CDR3 is TGCGCCAGCAGCTCGGGACTCCTAGGGGATGGCTACACCTTC.

This chain joins TRBV18 and TRBJ2-2; TRBD2 aligns across 11 bases. Germline lookup yields CDR1 KGHSH and CDR2 LQKENI. CDR3 length equals 16 residues. The J segment lost 1 base and the V segment lost 5 bases, leaving 3 bases of the junction unmatched. The CDR3 DNA sequence: TGTGCCAGCTCATCCGGACTAGCGGGGAACACCGGGGAGCTGTTTTTT. It specifies CASSSGLAGNTGELFF.

The DNA for the CDR3 is TGTGCCAGCAGTTACTCGAATGGTAATGGCTACACCTTC. Amino acids: CASSYSNGNGYTF. The chain combines TRBV6-5 with TRBJ1-2; no reliable D call. The CDR3 extends over 13 amino acids. Germline CDR1 and CDR2: MNHEY and SVGAGI. V shed 0 bases and J shed 6 bases, with 8 bases lying between them.

The chain uses TRBV28 and TRBJ1-1; no clear D. CDR1 MDHEN and CDR2 SYDVKM come from the germline V gene. V was shortened by 4 bases and J by 3 bases, with 15 bases between the two germline ends. This CDR3 is built from 15 residues. Written as DNA, the CDR3 is TGTGCCAGCAGTTCCCCCGAGGGCACGTACACTGAAGCTTTCTTT. Translation gives CASSSPEGTYTEAFF.